A single sample is the source of the 13 T cell receptor beta chains below, sequenced in a study of T cell repertoires in cytomegalovirus infection. MiXCR, applied by TCRdb to the reads, yields one record per CDR3 protein. The sample includes 400,000 or so distinct CDR3 sequences, roughly 31% of them seen just once. The sample consisted of PBMCs. These TCRs come from a human donor in good health (CMV status not recorded). Some clones in this sample may be carry-over from other donors' samples.

The chain is built from TRBV4-3 and TRBJ2-3, with 7 bases matching TRBD2. V gave up 0 bases and J gave up 2 bases; unmatched junction bases: 5. CDR1 is LGHNA and CDR2 is YSLEER in the germline V gene. This CDR3 comprises 16 residues. The CDR3: CASSQDPGGTTDTQYF. CDR3 in DNA: TGCGCCAGCAGCCAAGATCCCGGGGGGACCACAGATACGCAGTATTTT.

This clonotype appeared many times. The J gene is TRBJ2-5, the V gene TRBV7-2; no definite D call. The CDR3 loop spans 15 amino acids. The V end lost 7 bases, the J end lost 1 base, and 16 bases lay between the germline ends. Germline V gives CDR1 SGHTA, CDR2 FQGNSA. CDR3 protein: CASTPSPVIQETQYF. CDR3 nucleotides: TGTGCCAGCACCCCGAGTCCCGTCATCCAAGAGACCCAGTACTTC.

This clonotype was counted many times. One junction end disagrees with the germline gene, perhaps due to a read error. This CDR3 reads CASSLGNAEAFF. Written as DNA, the CDR3 is TGTGCCAGCAGCTTAGGGAACGCTGAAGCTTTCTTT. The chain is built from TRBV7-9 and TRBJ1-1; D gene ambiguous. The CDR3 has 12 amino acids. Looked up from germline, CDR1 is SEHNR and CDR2 is FQNEAQ (reference sequence).

This clonotype came up many times. The V and J genes are TRBV7-6 and TRBJ1-6; the D gene is possibly TRBD1 (6 bases). Trimming took off 5 bases at V and 5 bases at J, with 10 bases between the two ends. From germline, CDR1 is SGHVS and CDR2 FNYEAQ. This CDR3 comprises 14 residues. DNA of the CDR3: TGTGCCAGCAGCCAAACAGGGAATAATTCACCCCTCCACTTT. It translates to CASSQTGNNSPLHF.

The gene calls are TRBV20-1 and TRBJ1-1; D is perhaps TRBD1 (6 bases). The germline CDR1 and CDR2 sequences are DFQATT and SNEGSKA (reference sequence). The CDR3 is 14 residues long. The germline V and J ends were trimmed by 0 bases and 0 bases, with 8 bases remaining between them. This CDR3 reads CSARDWTVNTEAFF. Here the CDR3 DNA reads TGCAGTGCTAGAGACTGGACAGTGAACACTGAAGCTTTCTTT.

This clonotype was seen more than once but under ten times. The chain employs TRBV11-2 and TRBJ2-1; TRBD2 matches at 11 bases. Trimming removed 0 bases from V and 8 bases from J; junction bases left unmatched: 6. This CDR3 comprises 16 residues. CDR1 SGHAT and CDR2 FQNNGV come from the germline V gene. CDR3 loop: CASSLDPSGGPHEQFF. DNA for the CDR3: TGTGCCAGCAGCTTAGATCCTAGCGGGGGGCCCCATGAGCAGTTCTTC.

Points on this clonotype: The missing conserved phenylalanine or tryptophan at the end of this CDR3 makes a read error likely. The gene calls are TRBV7-3 and TRBJ2-7, with 9 bases lining up with TRBD2. The CDR3 has 16 residues. J was trimmed by 5 bases and V by 5 bases; bases with no gene match: 13. From germline, CDR1 is SGHTA and CDR2 FQGTGA. CDR3: CASSPQGAGGMNEQYL. The CDR3 DNA reads TGTGCCAGCAGCCCCCAGGGAGCGGGGGGTATGAACGAGCAGTACTTA.

This clonotype was counted ten times or more. The chain recombines TRBV7-2 with TRBJ2-3; possible D gene TRBD1, 6 bases. The CDR3 has 19 residues. From germline, CDR1 is SGHTA and CDR2 FQGNSA. V gave up 4 bases and J gave up 2 bases, with 25 bases separating them. The CDR3 reads CASSSPRTASEAFTDTQYF. Written as DNA, the CDR3 is TGTGCCAGCAGCTCGCCGAGGACAGCCTCGGAGGCTTTCACAGATACGCAGTATTTT.

A note on this clonotype: The junction and the germline gene differ at one end; a read error may be behind it. The genes are TRBV6-5 and TRBJ2-7; 15 nucleotides match TRBD2. The CDR3 sequence is 15 residues long. CDR1 is MNHEY, CDR2 SVGAGI, per germline. The chain's CDR3 is CSSIYGTSGGTEQYF. DNA of the CDR3: TGTTCCAGCATTTACGGGACTAGCGGGGGGACGGAGCAGTACTTC.

The CDR3 is CASSAFRDEEQFF. The CDR3 coding sequence is TGTGCCAGCAGTGCCTTCCGGGACGAGGAGCAGTTCTTC. The V gene is TRBV2, the J gene TRBJ2-1; perhaps D is TRBD1 or TRBD2 (5 bases each). CDR3 length: 13 amino acids. Germline V gene lookup returns CDR1 SNHLY and CDR2 FYNNEI. V lost 4 bases, J lost 10 bases, and 14 bases lay in between. Full variable domain (remainder filled in from reference TRBV2 and TRBJ2-1): EPEVTQTPSHQVTQMGQEVILRCVPISNHLYFYWYRQILGQKVEFLVSFYNNEISEKSEIFDDQFSVERPDGSNFTLKIRSTKLEDSAMYFCASSAFRDEEQFFGPGTRLTVL.

This clonotype was seen once. A much larger clone lies a single base off, so this may be a read error. The chain has TRBV27 and TRBJ1-2; TRBD1 is a possible D gene (6 bases). The CDR3 spans 14 residues. Germline loops: CDR1 MNHEY, CDR2 SMNVEV (reference sequence). CDR3 DNA: TGTGCCCGCAGCCGAGTGGGGGGCGACTATGGCTACACCTTC. Translated: CARSRVGGDYGYTF.

This clonotype came up a few times. The J gene is TRBJ1-2, the V gene TRBV6-2 or TRBV6-3; perhaps TRBD1 as D (5 bases). Trimming cost V 6 bases and J 7 bases, with 21 bases left between them. This CDR3 comprises 15 residues. Germline V gene sequence: CDR1 MNHEY, CDR2 SVGEGT. DNA for the CDR3: TGTGCCAGCAGCCACGGACATCCTAGGGAAAGTGGCTACACCTTC. Translation gives CASSHGHPRESGYTF.

The V gene is TRBV6-8, the J gene TRBJ1-1; D is uncertain. The V end lost 7 bases, the J end lost 4 bases, and 19 bases lay between the germline ends. CDR1 is MNHGY and CDR2 is SAAAGT in the germline V gene. The CDR3 has 15 amino acids. The CDR3 nucleotides read TGTGCCAGCACCCGCCCCGGGCGCAGCGGCACTGAAGCTTTCTTT. It specifies CASTRPGRSGTEAFF.